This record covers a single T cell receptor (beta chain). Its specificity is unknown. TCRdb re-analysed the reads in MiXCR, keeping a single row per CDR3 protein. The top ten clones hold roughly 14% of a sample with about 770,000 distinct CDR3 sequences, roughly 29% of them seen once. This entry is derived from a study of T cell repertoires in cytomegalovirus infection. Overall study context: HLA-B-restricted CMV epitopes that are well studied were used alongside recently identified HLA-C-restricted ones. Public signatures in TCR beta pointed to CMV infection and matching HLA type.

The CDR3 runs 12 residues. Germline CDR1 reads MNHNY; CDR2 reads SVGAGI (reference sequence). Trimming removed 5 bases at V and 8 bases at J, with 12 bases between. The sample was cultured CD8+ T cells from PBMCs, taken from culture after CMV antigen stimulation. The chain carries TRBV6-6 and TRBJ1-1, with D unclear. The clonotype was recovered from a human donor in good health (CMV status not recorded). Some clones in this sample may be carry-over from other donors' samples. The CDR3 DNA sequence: TGTGCCAGCAGTGACCTACGGGCAGAAGCTTTCTTT. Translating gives CASSDLRAEAFF.